The 21 T cell receptor beta chains presented below share a single source sample, sequenced in a study of low-dose radiotherapy and immunotherapy resistance in tumors. Both TCRalpha and TCRbeta chains were reverse transcribed with V-gene-specific primers. Using a constant-region primer together with a V-primer adapter, TCRs were subjected to 20 PCR cycles of amplification. TCRdb analysed the reads with MiXCR anew, one entry per CDR3 protein. The sample holds over 65,000 distinct CDR3 sequences; roughly 19% are singletons and the top ten take roughly 3%. Time point given: before trial treatment. The sequences come from PBMCs, collected before treatment. The receptors originated from a male donor with prostate cancer.

This clonotype occurred a few times. This chain joins TRBV27 and TRBJ2-7; 7 bases are a match to TRBD1. V trimming: 6 bases; J trimming: 6 bases; junction bases outside the gene matches: 8. The length of the CDR3 is 13 residues. CDR1 is MNHEY and CDR2 is SMNVEV in the germline V gene (reference sequence). CDR3 DNA: TGTGCCAGCAGCCGACTTGGGGACAGCGAGCAGTACTTC. This encodes CASSRLGDSEQYF.

This chain connects TRBV13 to TRBJ2-1; D is perhaps TRBD1 (6 bases). Germline V lookup: CDR1 PRHDT, CDR2 FYEKMQ (reference sequence). V gave up 5 bases and J gave up 7 bases, with 9 bases separating them. The CDR3 covers 12 residues. The CDR3, as DNA: TGTGCCAGCAGCACAGGGAGTAATGAGCAGTTCTTC. Translation gives CASSTGSNEQFF.

At least ten counts were recorded for this clonotype. The CDR3 DNA sequence: TGTGCCAGCAGCCAAGATGGGACTCTCCAGCCCCAGCATTTT. This translates into CASSQDGTLQPQHF. The J gene is TRBJ1-5, the V gene TRBV4-2; TRBD1 is a possible D gene (5 bases). Germline V CDR1 and CDR2: LGHNA, YNFKEQ. The germline V and J ends were trimmed by 0 bases and 7 bases, with 10 bases remaining between them. CDR3 size: 14 residues.

The chain has TRBV29-1 and TRBJ2-5, with 8 nucleotides matching TRBD1. The CDR3 is 14 amino acids. CDR1 and CDR2 from the germline V gene are SQVTM and ANQGSEA. The V segment lost 5 bases and the J segment 7 bases; nucleotides outside the gene matches: 12. This CDR3 reads CSVRIGQGFGTQYF. CDR3 coding DNA: TGCAGCGTTCGCATCGGACAGGGTTTCGGGACCCAGTACTTC.

The rearrangement links TRBV10-3 to TRBJ2-2; 8 positions agree with TRBD2. Germline V CDR1 and CDR2: ENHRY, SYGVKD. The CDR3 has 18 residues. Trimming at V came to 2 bases and at J to 3 bases, leaving 11 bases not matched to a gene. This chain's CDR3 is CAISEIFPGGTDTGELFF. The CDR3 DNA is TGTGCCATCAGTGAGATATTCCCGGGGGGGACGGACACCGGGGAGCTGTTTTTT.

CDR3 in DNA: TGTGCCAGCAGCTTGGCCCTTGAGCAGTTCTTC. Protein sequence: CASSLALEQFF. The rearrangement uses TRBV5-5 and TRBJ2-1; D not certain. CDR1 SGHKS and CDR2 YYEKEE come from the germline V gene (reference sequence). This CDR3 has 11 amino acids. Trimming stripped 0 bases from V and 9 bases from J, with 4 bases between.

This clonotype was picked up many times. This sequence joins TRBV20-1 and TRBJ2-1, with 9 bases that match TRBD2. CDR1 and CDR2 from the germline V gene are DFQATT and SNEGSKA (reference sequence). This CDR3 is 13 amino acids long. J gave up 6 bases and V 3 bases, and 3 bases lay outside the gene matches. The CDR3 DNA reads as TGCAGTGCTAGTGGCGGGGGGGCCAATGAGCAGTTCTTC. This sequence encodes CSASGGGANEQFF.

In its sample, this clonotype was seen many times. The CDR3 protein is CASSQTVAGVQETQYF. The CDR3 nucleotides read TGTGCCAGCAGCCAAACTGTAGCGGGGGTTCAAGAGACCCAGTACTTC. This chain connects TRBV4-2 to TRBJ2-5; 9 bases match TRBD2. V lost 2 bases, J lost 2 bases, and 6 bases stayed unmatched. The CDR3 is 16 residues long. The germline CDR1 and CDR2 sequences are LGHNA and YNFKEQ.

This clonotype appeared a few times. A single base separates this from a much larger clone, so it may be a read error. The chain has TRBV4-1 and TRBJ2-7; 12 nucleotides match TRBD1. There are 18 residues in the CDR3. Germline CDR1 reads MGHRA; CDR2 reads YSYEKL. V was clipped by 3 bases and J by 7 bases; unmatched bases: 16. In nucleotides, the CDR3 is TGCGCCAGCAGCCATGATACTTCTCTGGGACAGGGGGCCAGGGAGCAGTACTTC. Translation gives CASSHDTSLGQGAREQYF.

This clonotype was observed a few times. This rearrangement joins TRBV11-2 to TRBJ2-6, with unresolved D. Trimming removed 1 base at V and 4 bases at J, with 11 bases between. This CDR3 spans 16 amino acids. CDR1 is SGHAT, CDR2 FQNNGV, per germline. CDR3 residues: CASSLGPVVGANVLTF. In nucleotides, the CDR3 is TGTGCCAGCAGCTTAGGGCCCGTTGTGGGGGCCAACGTCCTGACTTTC.

This clonotype came up many times. The rearrangement joins TRBV5-1 to TRBJ1-1; a possible D gene is TRBD1 (6 bases). CDR3 length: 15 residues. Looked up from germline, CDR1 is SGHRS and CDR2 is YFSETQ. V was shortened by 1 base and J by 3 bases, with 13 bases between the two germline ends. CDR3: CASSLFGGADTEAFF. The DNA for the CDR3 is TGCGCCAGCAGCTTGTTCGGGGGCGCGGACACTGAAGCTTTCTTT.

This clonotype was found many times. J is TRBJ1-3 and V is TRBV11-2; D remains unclear. The CDR3 length is 17 residues. Looked up from germline, CDR1 is SGHAT and CDR2 is FQNNGV. The V and J ends lost 2 bases and 0 bases respectively, with 14 bases between them. The CDR3 protein is CASSLRGSSLSGNTIYF. CDR3 nucleotide sequence: TGTGCCAGCAGCTTACGAGGCAGCAGCCTCTCTGGAAACACCATATATTTT. Based on the CDR3 plus reference TRBV11-2 and TRBJ1-3, the full variable domain is EAGVAQSPRYKIIEKRQSVAFWCNPISGHATLYWYQQILGQGPKLLIQFQNNGVVDDSQLPKDRFSAERLKGVDSTLKIQPAKLEDSAVYLCASSLRGSSLSGNTIYFGEGSWLTVV.

The V and J genes are TRBV30 and TRBJ2-2; D unresolved. V gave up 4 bases and J gave up 5 bases, with 14 bases separating them. The length of the CDR3 is 14 residues. Germline assignment: CDR1 GTSNPN and CDR2 SVGIG (reference sequence). CDR3 sequence: CAWIRPPGTGELFF. DNA of the CDR3: TGTGCCTGGATCCGACCCCCGGGTACCGGGGAGCTGTTTTTT.

This clonotype was counted many times. The chain employs TRBV19 and TRBJ1-5; D not resolved. Germline V lookup: CDR1 LNHDA, CDR2 SQIVND (reference sequence). The CDR3 is 13 residues long. Trimming took 3 bases from V and 4 from J, leaving 7 bases between them. As DNA, the CDR3 is TGTGCCAGTAGTATCCCAGTTAATCAGCCCCAGCATTTT. Its protein product is CASSIPVNQPQHF.

V usage is TRBV27 and J usage is TRBJ2-7, with D possibly matching TRBD2 (6 bases). The CDR3 covers 14 residues. Germline V gene lookup returns CDR1 MNHEY and CDR2 SMNVEV (reference sequence). With 2 bases removed from V and 4 bases from J, the gap between germline ends came to 12 bases. CDR3 protein: CASSLAGLLYEQYF. CDR3 nucleotides: TGTGCCAGCAGTTTAGCGGGGTTACTATACGAGCAGTACTTC.

This clonotype was recorded at least ten times. CDR3 in amino acids: CAWRQAMETF. The DNA for the CDR3 is TGTGCCTGGAGACAGGCGATGGAGACCTTC. The chain links TRBV30 to TRBJ1-2, with D perhaps TRBD1 (5 bases). Germline lookup yields CDR1 GTSNPN and CDR2 SVGIG (reference sequence). Trimming stripped 3 bases from V and 14 bases from J, with 13 bases between. This CDR3 has 10 residues.

At least ten counts were recorded for this clonotype. J is TRBJ2-7 and V is TRBV13; the D is unclear. Trimming stripped 2 bases from V and 0 bases from J, with 11 bases between. The CDR3 extends over 15 amino acids. CDR1 PRHDT and CDR2 FYEKMQ come from the germline V gene (reference sequence). CDR3 loop: CASSLTGQLSYEQYF. DNA for the CDR3: TGTGCCAGCAGCTTAACCGGGCAGCTCTCCTACGAGCAGTACTTC.

This clonotype was picked up many times. The chain joins TRBV5-1 to TRBJ2-2; D gene unclear. V lost 1 base and J lost 4, with 11 bases in between. The CDR3 consists of 15 residues. CDR1 is SGHRS, CDR2 YFSETQ, per germline. CDR3 nucleotide sequence: TGCGCCAGCAGCTTGAGCTCAGGCCGCACCGGGGAGCTGTTTTTT. Protein product: CASSLSSGRTGELFF.

This clonotype was observed many times. The chain carries TRBV19 and TRBJ2-1, with D uncertain. The CDR3 totals 11 residues. Per the germline V gene, CDR1 is LNHDA and CDR2 is SQIVND (reference sequence). DNA of the CDR3: TGTGCTACGTTTGGCTCACAGGAGCAGTTCTTC. Amino acid sequence: CATFGSQEQFF.

This clonotype showed up many times. This chain uses TRBV12-3 or TRBV12-4 with TRBJ2-1; 9 bases map to TRBD1. J lost 9 bases, V lost 7 bases, and 7 bases had no gene match. This CDR3 spans 13 amino acids. CDR3 sequence reads: CASTITGGVEQFF. Here the CDR3 DNA reads TGTGCCAGCACAATAACAGGGGGCGTTGAGCAGTTCTTC.

A few counts support this clonotype. This is likely an artifact of a read error, given a far larger clone one base away. The chain uses TRBV6-8 and TRBJ2-7; 8 bases are shared with TRBD1. Germline values: CDR1 MNHGY, CDR2 SAAAGT. The CDR3 totals 14 residues. The trim removed 8 bases at V and 2 bases at J, leaving 8 bases unmatched. In DNA, the CDR3 is TGTGCCAGCTGGAAGGGGACAGGACCCTACGAGCAGTACTTC. The encoded protein is CASWKGTGPYEQYF.